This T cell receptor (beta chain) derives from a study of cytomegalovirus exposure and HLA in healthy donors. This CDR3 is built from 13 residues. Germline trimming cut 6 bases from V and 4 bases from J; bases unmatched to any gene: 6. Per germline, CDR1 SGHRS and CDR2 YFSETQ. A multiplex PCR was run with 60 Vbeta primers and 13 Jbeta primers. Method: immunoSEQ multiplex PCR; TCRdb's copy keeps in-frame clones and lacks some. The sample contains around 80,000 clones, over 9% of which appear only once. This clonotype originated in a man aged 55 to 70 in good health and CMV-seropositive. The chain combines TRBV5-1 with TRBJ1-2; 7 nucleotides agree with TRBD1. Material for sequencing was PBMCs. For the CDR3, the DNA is TGCGCCAGCACTGACAGGGATCCCTATGGCTACACCTTC. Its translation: CASTDRDPYGYTF.